Below, one T cell receptor beta chain is given with its context. Germline V CDR1 and CDR2: MDHEN, SYDVKM. This CDR3 has 14 residues. The V end was cut by 1 base, the J end by 4 bases, with 10 bases between. TCRdb keeps only in-frame clones here, not all; method: immunoSEQ multiplex PCR. In the table there are about 310,000 clones, roughly 90% of which are singletons. This record comes from a study of blood T cell repertoires in COVID-19. Study as a whole: Donors in the United States, Italy and Spain gave samples during acute or convalescent COVID-19.

The chain combines TRBV28 with TRBJ1-2; weak D call: TRBD1 (6 bases). This sequence was found in a woman in her twenties or thirties who had recovered from COVID-19. The specimen was PBMCs or T cells enriched from blood (not recorded which). The CDR3 reads CASSLSGDIYGYTF. CDR3 bases: TGTGCCAGCAGTTTATCCGGGGACATCTATGGCTACACCTTC.